This TCR beta chain was recovered during a study of OX40 agonist ivuxolimab in advanced cancers. On the study more broadly: Treatment received earlier with anti-PD-1, anti-PD-L1 or anti-CTLA-4 agents was allowed, and approximately 40% had some.

Sequenced by immunoSEQ multiplex PCR; TCRdb stores in-frame clones only, minus some. In the table there are about 49,000 clones, 85% to 90% of which are singletons. Collection of blood occurred at baseline, at cycle 4 day 1, and at cycle 7 day 1. Study conclusions and caveats: Doses of 0.1 to 3.0 mg/kg were accompanied by clonal expansion of CD4+ and CD8+ blood T cells by week 6. Partial responders receiving 0.1-3.0 mg/kg showed among the lowest clonal expansion.

In regard to this clone: The antigen remains unidentified. In the same sample, other DNA sequences code for this CDR3.

The origin of this receptor is an adult with an advanced solid tumor such as melanoma, head and neck, liver or kidney cancer. Sequencing used CD4+ or CD8+ T cells sorted from blood, obtained in a trial of the OX40 agonist ivuxolimab.

In DNA form, the CDR3 reads TGTGCCTGGAGTGTAGAGGAAAGGGTTGATTGGCTAGCGGGGTCTCTCTCCTACGAGCAGTACTTC. As protein: CAWSVEERVDWLAGSLSYEQYF. The chain combines TRBV30 with TRBJ2-7; 9 nucleotides match TRBD2. The V gene's germline CDR1 is GTSNPN and CDR2 SVGIG (reference sequence). Trimming removed 0 bases from V and 0 bases from J; junction bases left unmatched: 24. The CDR3 is made up of 22 amino acids.